A single sample gave rise to the 10 T cell receptor beta chains below, sequenced in a study of blood T cell repertoires in COVID-19. The data were produced by immunoSEQ multiplex PCR, yet TCRdb's version contains in-frame clones alone and is incomplete. The table lists approximately 300,000 clones, more than 70% of them singletons. The sequenced sample was peripheral blood. All receptors come from a woman in her twenties or thirties with COVID-19, enrolled during active disease.

The chain joins TRBV29-1 to TRBJ2-7, with 9 bases matching TRBD2. Germline assignment: CDR1 SQVTM and CDR2 ANQGSEA. Unmatched junction bases numbered 5, after V lost 3 bases and J lost 2 bases. This CDR3 contains 14 residues. The CDR3 nucleotides are TGCAGCGTTGAGAAGACTAGCGGAACCTACGAGCAGTACTTC. It specifies CSVEKTSGTYEQYF.

The V call is TRBV4-1, the J call TRBJ2-2, with 10 bases identical to TRBD1. The germline V gene encodes CDR1 MGHRA and CDR2 YSYEKL. V was pared by 1 base and J by 5 bases, with 7 bases of the junction left unmatched. The length of the CDR3 is 17 residues. CDR3 region: CASSQGRQGAGTGELFF. The CDR3 coding sequence is TGCGCCAGCAGCCAAGGACGACAGGGGGCGGGAACCGGGGAGCTGTTTTTT.

The chain recombines TRBV6-6 with TRBJ1-2, with D perhaps matching TRBD1 (5 bases). V was cut by 1 base and J by 1 base, with 7 bases left in between. Germline V gene lookup returns CDR1 MNHNY and CDR2 SVGAGI (reference sequence). The CDR3 length is 14 residues. The CDR3 DNA is TGTGCCAGCAGTTACTTGACAGTTAACTATGGCTACACCTTC. Its translation is CASSYLTVNYGYTF.

V and J are TRBV5-1 and TRBJ1-4; no definite D call. The CDR3 contains 15 residues. Germline assignment: CDR1 SGHRS and CDR2 YFSETQ. V lost 0 bases and J 1 base, leaving 7 bases between the germline ends. CDR3 residues: CASSLERLTNEKLFF. CDR3 nucleotides: TGCGCCAGCAGCTTGGAGCGCTTAACTAATGAAAAACTGTTTTTT.

The chain links TRBV4-3 to TRBJ2-2; 12 bases are shared with TRBD1. J gave up 4 bases and V 3 bases, and 3 bases lay outside the gene matches. The CDR3 is 16 residues long. CDR1 LGHNA and CDR2 YSLEER come from the germline V gene. CDR3 in amino acids: CASSQGQGASTGELFF. CDR3 nucleotide sequence: TGCGCCAGCAGCCAGGGACAGGGGGCTAGCACCGGGGAGCTGTTTTTT.

This clone was observed a single time. The chain recombines TRBV12-3 or TRBV12-4 with TRBJ2-7; D unresolved. Trimming cost V 8 bases and J 3 bases, with 8 bases left between them. CDR3 length equals 11 residues. CDR3 sequence: CASSSGYEQYF. The CDR3 coding sequence is TGTGCCAGCTCGAGTGGCTACGAGCAGTACTTC.

A few counts support this clone. This rearrangement joins TRBV10-2 to TRBJ2-7, with 7 bases fitting TRBD1. The CDR3 consists of 12 residues. Germline values: CDR1 WSHSY, CDR2 SAAADI. V dropped 7 bases and J dropped 7; count of bases not matched to a gene: 7. CDR3 coding DNA: TGCGCCAGCACTTCAGGGGGAAGGGAGCAGTACTTC. It encodes CASTSGGREQYF.

The rearrangement links TRBV6-6 to TRBJ2-7, with TRBD1 matching 7 bases. Germline CDR1 MNHNY, CDR2 SVGAGI (reference sequence). The J segment lost 0 bases and the V segment lost 0 bases, leaving 2 bases of the junction unmatched. CDR3 size: 15 residues. The CDR3 DNA reads TGTGCCAGCAGTTACTCGACAGGGTTCTCCTACGAGCAGTACTTC. It translates to CASSYSTGFSYEQYF.

The chain carries TRBV18 and TRBJ2-4; 9 bases are a match to TRBD1. With 2 bases clipped from V and 0 bases from J, the junction kept 8 bases outside the gene matches. This CDR3 has 18 residues. CDR1 is KGHSH, CDR2 LQKENI, per germline. In nucleotides, the CDR3 is TGTGCCAGCTCACCAACGACAGGGGGAAGACTAGCCAAAAACATTCAGTACTTC. Its protein product is CASSPTTGGRLAKNIQYF.

V and J are TRBV6-1 and TRBJ1-4, with 7 bases matching TRBD1. Trimming cost V 1 base and J 3 bases; bases outside gene matches: 8. The CDR3 totals 17 residues. Germline loops: CDR1 MNHNS, CDR2 SASEGT. The CDR3 DNA is TGTGCCAGCAGTGAAGTTGAGGGGGCTGGATCTAATGAAAAACTGTTTTTT. Translation gives CASSEVEGAGSNEKLFF.